This T cell receptor (beta chain) was sequenced in a study of post-analysis software for immune sequencing data. The wider study: Recorded disease courses covered relapsing-remitting, secondary progressive and progressive-relapsing multiple sclerosis. Some patients had no subtype annotation.

Carried by the TCR beta cDNA libraries were unique molecular identifiers. TCRdb called the PCR reads again in MiXCR, with one record for every CDR3 protein. Found here are about 680,000 distinct CDR3 sequences, 55% to 60% of them singletons; the top ten hold about 11%. In regard to this clonotype: Antigen: not known.

V lost 6 bases to trimming and J lost 5 bases; unmatched junction nucleotides: 7. The CDR3 sequence is 15 residues long. The germline CDR1 and CDR2 sequences are MGHRA and YSYEKL. Study-wide results and limits: Under the F measure, samples that were prepared in one batch clustered strongly together. Higher frequency in patients than in controls was seen for about five TRBV segments, with TRBV5-6, TRBV5-1 and TRBV20-1 among them. Significantly lower normalized Chao1 diversity was found in patients with multiple sclerosis relative to controls.

V is TRBV4-1 and J is TRBJ2-1; TRBD2 aligns across 10 bases. The sequencing input was blood. The TCR comes from a girl aged 2-15 years with multiple sclerosis. The CDR3 coding sequence is TGCGCCAGCAGGTATGGACTAGCGGAGAACAATGAGCAGTTCTTC. Protein product: CASRYGLAENNEQFF.